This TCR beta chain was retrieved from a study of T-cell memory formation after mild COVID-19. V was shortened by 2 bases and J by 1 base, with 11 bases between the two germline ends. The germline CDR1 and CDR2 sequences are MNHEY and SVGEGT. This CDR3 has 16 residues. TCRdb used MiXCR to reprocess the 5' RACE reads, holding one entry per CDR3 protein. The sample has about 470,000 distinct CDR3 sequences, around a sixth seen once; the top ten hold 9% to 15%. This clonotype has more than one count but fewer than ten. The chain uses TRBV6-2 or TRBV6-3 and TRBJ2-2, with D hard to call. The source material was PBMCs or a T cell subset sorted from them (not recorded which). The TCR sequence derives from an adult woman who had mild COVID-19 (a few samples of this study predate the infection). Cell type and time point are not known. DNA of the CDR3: TGTGCCAGCAGTTACGGACGGTCGGTGAACACCGGGGAGCTGTTTTTT. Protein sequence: CASSYGRSVNTGELFF.